This T cell receptor beta chain was sequenced during a study of cytomegalovirus exposure and HLA in healthy donors (dated by TCRdb to 2017 to 2019). Study-level background: According to a later analysis, the roughly 120 validation repertoires were produced on the same platform as the roughly 600 repertoires of the first cohort. High-throughput TCR immunosequencing, statistical association of individual TCRs with disease status, and machine learning were combined to predict cytomegalovirus infection status. The study aimed to test whether cataloging public T cell receptors could reveal signatures of past pathogen exposure. Along with the approximately 620-subject first cohort, a separate validation cohort of over 90 different subjects was used.

Library method: the immunoSEQ multiplex PCR assay. The study's own analysis went as follows. A statistical classification framework was developed to diagnose cytomegalovirus status using the catalog of TCR beta chain sequences. TCRdb limited this immuneACCESS table to in-frame rearrangements with V and J called. A share of clones is missing; checked studies link under half to unresolved V genes, and the rest is unexplained. Clone size and V and J calls were adopted from that table, with D and trimming inferred from the DNA. For this sample the table gives about 150,000 clones, of which approximately 86% were detected only once. The ten largest clones add up to about 20% of the sample. Separate from the roughly 700-subject first cohort, the validation cohort of 95 to 150 subjects was the group to which the donors belonged. Concerning this clone: Which antigen it targets is not known. Per-nucleotide qualities are absent, and no much larger clonotype sits a single base away.

What the authors observed across the whole study: Most TCR sequences were seen in very few donors, while some public TCRs were found in many individuals. In a later analysis, TCRs clustered in the first cohort were found to also tend to co-occur in the approximately 120 validation repertoires, with 94% of cluster scores above 0. The validation cohort had no HLA typing available for a later analysis, so co-occurrence within that cohort was assessed over all 120 or so repertoires. The classifier was reported to diagnose cytomegalovirus status with high specificity and sensitivity in both the original and validation cohorts. A total of about 180 TCR beta chains were listed by the study as associated with cytomegalovirus. In vitro tests confirmed that a few of the cytomegalovirus-associated TCR beta chains recognize cytomegalovirus antigens. It was suggested by the authors that the approach could potentially be generalized to other disease states and immunological phenotypes.

This TCR derives from a man aged 18 to 30 in good health and CMV-seropositive. Sequenced material: PBMCs.

The nucleotide sequence reads as follows: TGCGCCAGCAGCCCCCGACTGTCGTCTCGGGACACCATATATTTT. This encodes CASSPRLSSRDTIYF. The chain is assembled from TRBV4-3 and TRBJ1-3; the D gene assignment is ambiguous. CDR1 and CDR2 (LGHNA, YSLEER) derive from the germline V gene. V is clipped by 4 bases and J by 8 bases, and the sequence between their germline boundaries is 18 bases long. Including cysteine and phenylalanine, the CDR3 has 15 amino acids. Only the CDR3 DNA is retained, 45 bases long and in frame from the first base.